This record covers a single TCR beta chain. What it binds is unknown. This sample was taken from a study of cytomegalovirus exposure and HLA in healthy donors. Findings of the study overall: Rarity marked most TCR sequences, yet some public TCRs occurred in many donors.

The method was immunoSEQ multiplex PCR; TCRdb's version includes in-frame clones alone and lacks a portion of them. The table includes about 95,000 clones, 85% detected once. The CDR3 spans 20 residues. J was trimmed by 1 base and V by 2 bases; bases with no gene match: 15. Among the approximately 130 subjects of the validation cohort, separate from the approximately 700-subject first cohort, were the donors. Sequencing input: PBMCs. The clonotype originates from a man between 18 and 29 years old in good health and CMV-seropositive. V and J are TRBV5-3 and TRBJ2-6, with 7 bases that match TRBD1. TRBV5-3 is classed as an ORF, of uncertain function. CDR3 DNA sequence: TGTGCCAGAAGCTTATACTACGCGAGGGGGCAAGTGTCTGGGGCCAACGTCCTGACTTTC. Protein sequence: CARSLYYARGQVSGANVLTF.